This entry lists 19 T cell receptor beta chains sequenced from one sample in a study of blood T cells in healthy people across ages. A second PCR of 7 to 11 cycles used a sample-barcoded 5' primer and a J-beta primer mix. Via MiXCR, TCRdb re-called the 5' RACE reads, giving one row per CDR3 protein. The table has some 1.5 million distinct CDR3 sequences, 28% seen once. Sequencing was carried out using blood. All receptors derive from a woman aged 25 to 39 in good health.

This clonotype was counted only a few times. V usage is TRBV5-1 and J usage is TRBJ1-1; tentatively, D is TRBD1 (5 bases). V was trimmed by 1 base and J by 0 bases, leaving 10 bases between them. Germline V CDR1 and CDR2: SGHRS, YFSETQ. This CDR3 comprises 15 residues. The CDR3 spells CASSLSTAVNTEAFF. The CDR3 DNA reads TGCGCCAGCAGCTTGTCGACAGCGGTGAACACTGAAGCTTTCTTT.

The chain recombines TRBV12-5 with TRBJ2-7, with 9 bases matching TRBD2. Germline V gene lookup returns CDR1 LGHNT and CDR2 FRNRAP. After removal of 1 base from V and 5 bases from J, the junction contained 9 bases not matched to a gene. The length of the CDR3 is 16 residues. CDR3 protein: CASGLGGTSSYNEQYF. Written as DNA, the CDR3 is TGTGCTAGTGGTTTGGGTGGGACTAGCTCCTACAACGAGCAGTACTTC. Full variable domain (remainder filled in from reference TRBV12-5 and TRBJ2-7): DARVTQTPRHKVTEMGQEVTMRCQPILGHNTVFWYRQTMMQGLELLAYFRNRAPLDDSGMPKDRFSAEMPDATLATLKIQPSEPRDSAVYFCASGLGGTSSYNEQYFGPGTRLTVT.

As regards this clonotype: A read error is possible here, since a much larger clone lies one base away. V usage is TRBV6-2 or TRBV6-3 and J usage is TRBJ2-1, with D uncertain. Germline CDR1 is MNHEY and CDR2 is SVGEGT. The CDR3 covers 12 residues. With 2 bases removed from V and 10 bases from J, the gap between germline ends came to 9 bases. CDR3 sequence reads: CASSYVSVEQFF. CDR3 DNA sequence: TGTGCCAGCAGTTACGTCTCCGTCGAGCAGTTCTTC.

A few counts support this clonotype. The chain joins TRBV18 to TRBJ1-1, with D uncertain. CDR1 KGHSH and CDR2 LQKENI come from the germline V gene. Trimming stripped 6 bases from V and 6 bases from J, with 11 bases between. The CDR3 runs 12 residues. The CDR3 is CASSLGRSEAFF. The DNA for the CDR3 is TGTGCCAGCTCCCTGGGAAGGTCTGAAGCTTTCTTT.

This clonotype was seen more than once but under ten times. The genes are TRBV27 and TRBJ1-6; D gene unclear. CDR1 and CDR2 (germline): MNHEY, SMNVEV (reference sequence). The CDR3 has 14 residues. Trimming shortened V by 3 bases and J by 6 bases, and 9 bases separated the two germline ends. The chain's CDR3 is CASSFANSNSPLHF. The CDR3, as DNA: TGTGCCAGCAGTTTTGCCAACTCTAATTCACCCCTCCACTTT.

The chain joins TRBV15 to TRBJ1-1; D call uncertain. The CDR3 spans 13 residues. The germline V and J ends were trimmed by 9 bases and 6 bases, with 17 bases remaining between them. The germline V gene encodes CDR1 LNHNV and CDR2 YYDKDF (reference sequence). The CDR3 DNA reads as TGTGCCACGGGCCGGTCGCACGGATCTGAAGCTTTCTTT. It is translated as CATGRSHGSEAFF.

The table lists this clonotype with a few counts. This chain uses TRBV28 with TRBJ1-5; TRBD1 might be the D (5 bases). The germline V and J ends were trimmed by 3 bases and 0 bases, with 12 bases remaining between them. The CDR3 totals 16 residues. CDR1 MDHEN and CDR2 SYDVKM come from the germline V gene. The CDR3 DNA follows: TGTGCCAGCAGTTTGTGGTTGACAGCTAGCAATCAGCCCCAGCATTTT. Protein product: CASSLWLTASNQPQHF. Based on the CDR3 plus reference TRBV28 and TRBJ1-5, the full variable domain is DVKVTQSSRYLVKRTGEKVFLECVQDMDHENMFWYRQDPGLGLRLIYFSYDVKMKEKGDIPEGYSVSREKKERFSLILESASTNQTSMYLCASSLWLTASNQPQHFGDGTRLSIL.

This clonotype has only a few counts. This chain joins TRBV5-5 and TRBJ1-5, with unresolved D. Trimming took 4 bases from V and 4 from J, leaving 18 bases between them. The CDR3 is made up of 16 amino acids. Germline CDR1 and CDR2: SGHKS and YYEKEE (reference sequence). The CDR3 is CASSLREAEGNQPQHF. CDR3 bases: TGTGCCAGCAGCCTTAGGGAGGCGGAGGGAAATCAGCCCCAGCATTTT.

This clonotype has a count of ten or more. The chain has TRBV7-2 and TRBJ2-7; TRBD1 agrees at 9 bases. After removal of 2 bases from V and 3 bases from J, the junction contained 11 bases not matched to a gene. Germline V gives CDR1 SGHTA, CDR2 FQGNSA. The CDR3 covers 17 residues. CDR3: CASSLPPGTGYHYEQYF. The CDR3 bases are TGTGCCAGCAGCTTACCTCCCGGGACAGGGTACCACTACGAGCAGTACTTC. The variable domain in full, completed from reference TRBV7-2 and TRBJ2-7, reads GAGVSQSPSNKVTEKGKDVELRCDPISGHTALYWYRQSLGQGLEFLIYFQGNSAPDKSGLPSDRFSAERTGGSVSTLTIQRTQQEDSAVYLCASSLPPGTGYHYEQYFGPGTRLTVT.

In this sample, this clonotype turned up once. A much more abundant neighbour one base away suggests this may be a read error. The CDR3 loop is CSARAAASHEQYF. The CDR3, as DNA: TGCAGTGCTAGAGCGGCGGCCTCCCACGAGCAGTACTTC. The J gene is TRBJ2-5, the V gene TRBV20-1; D not resolved. The J call could be wrong; TRBJ2-7 is a better fit for the DNA end. Germline assignment: CDR1 DFQATT and CDR2 SNEGSKA (reference sequence). This CDR3 has 13 amino acids.

This clonotype was seen more than once but under ten times. Being one base from a much bigger clone, this may be a read error. J is TRBJ2-1 and V is TRBV6-5; the match to TRBD1 covers 7 bases. Germline lookup yields CDR1 MNHEY and CDR2 SVGAGI. CDR3 length equals 14 residues. CDR3 nucleotide sequence: TGTGCCGGCAGTTACTCTGGGACAGTGAATGAGCAGTTCTTC. Its translation is CAGSYSGTVNEQFF.

The CDR3 region has the DNA TGCGCCAGCAGCGAACTATCTATTAGAGGCGAGCAGTTCTTC. It encodes CASSELSIRGEQFF. The rearrangement uses TRBV5-1 and TRBJ2-1; D is uncertain. Germline V gene data show CDR1 as SGHRS and CDR2 as YFSETQ. V lost 4 bases to trimming and J lost 10 bases, with 18 bases between them. This CDR3 contains 14 residues.

In this sample, this clonotype turned up many times. CDR3 sequence: CASSTGGTFNYEQYF. The DNA of the CDR3 is TGTGCCAGCAGCACCGGGGGGACTTTCAACTACGAGCAGTACTTC. This chain joins TRBV12-3 or TRBV12-4 and TRBJ2-7, with 7 bases identical to TRBD2. The CDR3 extends over 15 amino acids. V lost 6 bases to trimming and J lost 3 bases; unmatched junction nucleotides: 11.

The CDR3 DNA follows: TGTGCCAGCAGGCCGACGGGCAGAGATACGCAGTATTTT. Translation: CASRPTGRDTQYF. This chain joins TRBV5-5 and TRBJ2-3; no definite D call. V was shortened by 5 bases and J by 5 bases, with 12 bases between the two germline ends. This CDR3 comprises 13 residues. The V gene's germline CDR1 is SGHKS and CDR2 YYEKEE (reference sequence).

This chain joins TRBV29-1 and TRBJ2-5, with a possible D match to TRBD2 (6 bases). The germline V and J ends were trimmed by 3 bases and 2 bases, with 16 bases remaining between them. This CDR3 contains 15 residues. Germline V gene lookup returns CDR1 SQVTM and CDR2 ANQGSEA. The CDR3 is CSVDGGWFGQETQYF. In DNA form, the CDR3 reads TGCAGCGTTGACGGAGGGTGGTTTGGACAAGAGACCCAGTACTTC. Using reference TRBV29-1 and TRBJ2-5 for the parts outside the CDR3, the full variable domain is SAVISQKPSRDICQRGTSLTIQCQVDSQVTMMFWYRQQPGQSLTLIATANQGSEATYESGFVIDKFPISRPNLTFSTLTVSNMSPEDSSIYLCSVDGGWFGQETQYFGPGTRLLVL.

This clonotype was picked up a small number of times. The chain links TRBV10-3 to TRBJ1-1, with 8 bases aligning to TRBD1. Per the germline V gene, CDR1 is ENHRY and CDR2 is SYGVKD. Germline trimming cut 6 bases from V and 3 bases from J; bases unmatched to any gene: 6. The CDR3 runs to 14 residues. DNA of the CDR3: TGTGCCATCAGGGCTCAGGGGGCGGACACTGAAGCTTTCTTT. Its translation: CAIRAQGADTEAFF.

This clonotype has a handful of counts. This sequence joins TRBV5-6 and TRBJ2-1, with 8 bases aligning to TRBD2. The germline V gene has CDR1 SGHDT and CDR2 YYEEEE. Trimming took 6 bases from V and 3 from J; bases not matched to a gene: 8. The CDR3 covers 15 residues. CDR3 residues: CASIQSGGVYNEQFF. The DNA of the CDR3 is TGTGCCAGCATCCAGTCGGGGGGGGTCTACAATGAGCAGTTCTTC.

There are a few counts of this clonotype. The CDR3 here is CASSQDLAGDIYEQYF. CDR3 bases: TGCGCCAGCAGCCAAGACCTAGCGGGAGACATCTACGAGCAGTACTTC. The rearrangement links TRBV4-1 to TRBJ2-4; 10 bases are a match to TRBD2. The J call is doubtful: the DNA matches TRBJ2-7 better. The CDR3 totals 16 residues. In germline, CDR1 is MGHRA, CDR2 YSYEKL.

The chain links TRBV11-2 to TRBJ2-1; 10 bases are a match to TRBD2. The CDR3 has 16 residues. Germline V CDR1 and CDR2: SGHAT, FQNNGV. The J segment lost 4 bases and the V segment lost 0 bases, leaving 3 bases of the junction unmatched. CDR3 coding DNA: TGTGCCAGCAGCTTAGAGCTAGCGGGAGTATACAATGAGCAGTTCTTC. Translated: CASSLELAGVYNEQFF.